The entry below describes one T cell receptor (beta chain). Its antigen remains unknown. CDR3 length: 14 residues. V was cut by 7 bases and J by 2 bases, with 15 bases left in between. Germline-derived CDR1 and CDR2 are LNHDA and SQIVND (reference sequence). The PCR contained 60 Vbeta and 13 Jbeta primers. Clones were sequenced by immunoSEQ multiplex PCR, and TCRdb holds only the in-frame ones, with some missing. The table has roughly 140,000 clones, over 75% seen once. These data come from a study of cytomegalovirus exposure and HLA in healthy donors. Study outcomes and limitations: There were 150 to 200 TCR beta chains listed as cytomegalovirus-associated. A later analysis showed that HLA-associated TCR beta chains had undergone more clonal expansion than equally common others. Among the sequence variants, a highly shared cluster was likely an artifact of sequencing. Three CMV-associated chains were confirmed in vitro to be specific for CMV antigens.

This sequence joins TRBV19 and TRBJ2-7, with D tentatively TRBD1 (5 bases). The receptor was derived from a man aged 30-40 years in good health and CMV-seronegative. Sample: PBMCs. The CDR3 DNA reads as TGTGCCAGTAAAAGTGGGATAGGGGCCTACGAGCAGTACTTC. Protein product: CASKSGIGAYEQYF. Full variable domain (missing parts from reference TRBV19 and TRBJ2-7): DGGITQSPKYLFRKEGQNVTLSCEQNLNHDAMYWYRQDPGQGLRLIYYSQIVNDFQKGDIAEGYSVSREKKESFPLTVTSAQKNPTAFYLCASKSGIGAYEQYFGPGTRLTVT.